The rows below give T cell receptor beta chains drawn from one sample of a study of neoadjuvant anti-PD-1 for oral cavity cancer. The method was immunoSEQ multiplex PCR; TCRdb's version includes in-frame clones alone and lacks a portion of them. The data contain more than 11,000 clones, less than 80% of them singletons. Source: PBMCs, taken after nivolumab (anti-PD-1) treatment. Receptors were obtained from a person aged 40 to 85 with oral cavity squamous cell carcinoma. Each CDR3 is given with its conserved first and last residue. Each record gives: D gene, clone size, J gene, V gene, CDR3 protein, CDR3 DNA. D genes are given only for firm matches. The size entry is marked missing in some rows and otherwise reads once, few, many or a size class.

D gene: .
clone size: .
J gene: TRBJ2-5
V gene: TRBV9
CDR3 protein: CASSVGVGPGETQYF
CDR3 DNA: TGTGCCAGCAGCGTAGGGGTAGGGCCTGGGGAGACCCAGTACTTC

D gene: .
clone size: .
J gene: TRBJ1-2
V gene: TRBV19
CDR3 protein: CATTPGPGSNYGYTF
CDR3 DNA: TGTGCCACCACCCCGGGCCCCGGGTCTAACTATGGCTACACCTTC

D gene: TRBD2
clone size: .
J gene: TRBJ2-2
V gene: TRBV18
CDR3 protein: CASSPGLAGYDGELFF
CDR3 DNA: TGTGCCAGCTCACCCGGGCTAGCGGGATATGACGGGGAGCTGTTTTTT

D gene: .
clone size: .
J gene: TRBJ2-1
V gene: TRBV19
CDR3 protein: CASSAGRQFF
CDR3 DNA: TGTGCCAGTAGTGCGGGGCGGCAGTTCTTC

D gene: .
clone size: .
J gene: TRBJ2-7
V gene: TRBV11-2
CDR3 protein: CASTPQGFTYEQYF
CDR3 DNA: TGTGCCAGCACTCCCCAGGGGTTTACATACGAGCAGTACTTC

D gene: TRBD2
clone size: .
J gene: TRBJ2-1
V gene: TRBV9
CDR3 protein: CASSPLAGEQFF
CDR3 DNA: TGTGCCAGCAGCCCTCTAGCGGGTGAGCAGTTCTTC

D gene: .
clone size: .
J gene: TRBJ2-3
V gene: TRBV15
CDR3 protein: CATSRDRPGSADTQYF
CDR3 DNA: TGTGCCACCAGCAGAGATCGCCCGGGGAGCGCAGATACGCAGTATTTT

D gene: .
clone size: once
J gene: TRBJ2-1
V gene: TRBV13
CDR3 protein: CASSVLQGGPDYNEQFF
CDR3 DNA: TGTGCCTCCAGCGTTCTCCAAGGGGGGCCGGATTACAATGAGCAGTTCTTC

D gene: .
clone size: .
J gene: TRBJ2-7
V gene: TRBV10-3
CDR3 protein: CAISEQDEQYF
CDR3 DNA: TGTGCCATCAGTGAACAAGACGAGCAGTACTTC

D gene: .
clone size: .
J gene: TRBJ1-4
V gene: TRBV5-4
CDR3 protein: CASSLDPGQGNEKLFF
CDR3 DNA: TGTGCCAGCAGCTTAGATCCGGGCCAAGGTAATGAAAAACTGTTTTTT

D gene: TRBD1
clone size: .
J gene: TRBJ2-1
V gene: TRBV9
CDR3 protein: CASSVGGTGMNEQFF
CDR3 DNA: TGTGCCAGCAGCGTAGGAGGGACAGGGATGAATGAGCAGTTCTTC

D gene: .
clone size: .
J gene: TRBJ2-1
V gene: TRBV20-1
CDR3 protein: CSAPRNEQFF
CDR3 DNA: TGCAGTGCCCCAAGAAATGAGCAGTTCTTC

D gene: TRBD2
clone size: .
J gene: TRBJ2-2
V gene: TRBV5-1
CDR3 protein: CASSLAGGGTTGELFF
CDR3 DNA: TGCGCCAGCAGCTTGGCCGGCGGGGGGACCACCGGGGAGCTGTTTTTT

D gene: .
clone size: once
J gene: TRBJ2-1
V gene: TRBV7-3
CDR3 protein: CASSPLAFAEEAYNEQFF
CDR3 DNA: TGTGCCAGCAGCCCACTAGCCTTTGCGGAGGAGGCCTACAATGAGCAGTTCTTC

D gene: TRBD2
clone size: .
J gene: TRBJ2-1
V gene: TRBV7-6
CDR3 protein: CASSLVIGTSGRDNEQFF
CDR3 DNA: TGTGCCAGCAGCTTAGTGATCGGGACTAGCGGGAGGGACAATGAGCAGTTCTTC